Shown below are 5 T cell receptor beta chains from a single sample sequenced in a study of OX40 agonist ivuxolimab in advanced cancers. Assay: immunoSEQ multiplex PCR; the TCRdb copy retains only in-frame clones and omits some. The sample shows some 150,000 clones, 90% of them seen only once. Here the sequenced sample was CD4+ or CD8+ T cells sorted from blood, taken in a trial of the OX40 agonist ivuxolimab. The source of these receptors is an adult with an advanced solid tumor such as melanoma, head and neck, liver or kidney cancer.

The chain couples TRBV11-2 to TRBJ1-2, with D maybe TRBD1 (5 bases). Per the germline V gene, CDR1 is SGHAT and CDR2 is FQNNGV. CDR3 length: 15 amino acids. Trimming pared 1 base from V and 4 bases from J, leaving 13 bases between. CDR3 coding DNA: TGTGCCAGCAGCTTAGTAAGGGGCGGGGGCTATGGCTACACCTTC. It specifies CASSLVRGGGYGYTF.

The genes are TRBV6-6 and TRBJ2-4, with D hard to call. Deletions cut 8 bases from V and 4 bases from J, with 9 bases between. This CDR3 is built from 12 residues. Germline V gene data show CDR1 as MNHNY and CDR2 as SVGAGI (reference sequence). The CDR3 here is CASVDGKNIQYF. As DNA, the CDR3 is TGTGCCAGCGTAGACGGGAAAAACATTCAGTACTTC.

This clone was detected a few times. The chain couples TRBV9 to TRBJ1-1; the D gene is possibly TRBD1 (6 bases). Deletions cut 3 bases from V and 2 bases from J, with 17 bases between. CDR3 length: 16 residues. Germline V gives CDR1 SGDLS, CDR2 YYNGEE. CDR3 nucleotide sequence: TGTGCCAGCAGCGGAGGTGGGGGGCTCCCAAACACTGAAGCTTTCTTT. It yields the protein CASSGGGGLPNTEAFF. Together with reference TRBV9 and TRBJ1-1, the CDR3 gives the full variable domain: DSGVTQTPKHLITATGQRVTLRCSPRSGDLSVYWYQQSLDQGLQFLIQYYNGEERAKGNILERFSAQQFPDLHSELNLSSLELGDSALYFCASSGGGGLPNTEAFFGQGTRLTVV.

The CDR3: CASSLLGGRAHTGELFF. The DNA for the CDR3 is TGTGCCAGCAGCCTCCTAGGGGGGAGGGCCCATACCGGGGAGCTGTTTTTT. This rearrangement joins TRBV5-4 to TRBJ2-2; D perhaps matches TRBD2 (7 bases). This CDR3 region has 17 residues. Trimming took 4 bases from V and 5 from J, leaving 21 bases between them. CDR1 and CDR2 from the germline V gene are SGHNT and YYREEE (reference sequence).

This chain uses TRBV5-1 with TRBJ1-4; perhaps TRBD1 as D (5 bases). The germline CDR1 and CDR2 sequences are SGHRS and YFSETQ. This CDR3 spans 13 amino acids. V lost 2 bases and J lost 8, with 10 bases in between. DNA for the CDR3: TGCGCCAGCAGCTTAAAGCCAGGGGAAAAACTGTTTTTT. Amino acid sequence: CASSLKPGEKLFF.